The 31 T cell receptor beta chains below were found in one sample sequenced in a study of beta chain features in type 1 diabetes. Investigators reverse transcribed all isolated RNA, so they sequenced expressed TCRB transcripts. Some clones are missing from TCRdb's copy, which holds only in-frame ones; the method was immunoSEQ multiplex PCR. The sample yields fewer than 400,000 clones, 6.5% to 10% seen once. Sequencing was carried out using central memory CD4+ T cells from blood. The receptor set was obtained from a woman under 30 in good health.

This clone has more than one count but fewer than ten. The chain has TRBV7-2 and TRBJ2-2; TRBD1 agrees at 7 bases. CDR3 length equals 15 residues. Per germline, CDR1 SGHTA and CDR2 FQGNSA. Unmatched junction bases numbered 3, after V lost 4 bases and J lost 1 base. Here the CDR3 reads CASSSTGRNTGELFF. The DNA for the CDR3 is TGTGCCAGCAGCTCGACAGGGAGGAACACCGGGGAGCTGTTTTTT.

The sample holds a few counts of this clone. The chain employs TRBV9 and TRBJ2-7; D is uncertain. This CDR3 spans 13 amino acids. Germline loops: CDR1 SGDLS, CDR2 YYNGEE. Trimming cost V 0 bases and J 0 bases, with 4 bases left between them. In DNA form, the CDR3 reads TGTGCCAGCAGCGTAGCGGACTCCTACGAGCAGTACTTC. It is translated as CASSVADSYEQYF.

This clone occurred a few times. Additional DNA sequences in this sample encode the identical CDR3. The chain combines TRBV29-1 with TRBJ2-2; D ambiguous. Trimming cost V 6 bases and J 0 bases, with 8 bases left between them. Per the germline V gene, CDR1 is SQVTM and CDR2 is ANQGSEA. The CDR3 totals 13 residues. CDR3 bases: TGCAGCGTAGGAACACCGAACACCGGGGAGCTGTTTTTT. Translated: CSVGTPNTGELFF.

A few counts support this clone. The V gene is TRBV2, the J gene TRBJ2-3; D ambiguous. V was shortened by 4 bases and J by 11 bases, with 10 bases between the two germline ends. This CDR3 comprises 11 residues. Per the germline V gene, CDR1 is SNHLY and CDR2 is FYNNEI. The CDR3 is CASSAGRGQYF. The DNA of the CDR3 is TGTGCCAGCAGTGCCGGGCGAGGGCAGTATTTT.

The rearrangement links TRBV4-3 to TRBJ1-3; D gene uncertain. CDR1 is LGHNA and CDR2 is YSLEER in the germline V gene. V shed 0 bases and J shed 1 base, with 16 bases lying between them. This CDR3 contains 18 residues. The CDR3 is CASSQDWGRTSSGNTIYF. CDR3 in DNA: TGCGCCAGCAGCCAAGATTGGGGTAGGACCTCATCTGGAAACACCATATATTTT.

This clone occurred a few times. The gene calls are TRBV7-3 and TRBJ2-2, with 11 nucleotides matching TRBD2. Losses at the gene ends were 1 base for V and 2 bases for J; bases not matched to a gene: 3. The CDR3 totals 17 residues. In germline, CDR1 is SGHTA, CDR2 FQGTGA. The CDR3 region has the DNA TGTGCCAGCAGCTTAAATGGACTAGCGGGTAACACCGGGGAGCTGTTTTTT. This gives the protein CASSLNGLAGNTGELFF.

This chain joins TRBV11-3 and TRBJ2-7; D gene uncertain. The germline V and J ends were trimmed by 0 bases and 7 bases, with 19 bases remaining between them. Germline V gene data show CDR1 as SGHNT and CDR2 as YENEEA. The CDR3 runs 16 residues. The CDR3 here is CASSLERNGVASEQYF. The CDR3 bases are TGTGCCAGCAGCTTAGAGCGGAATGGAGTTGCGTCTGAGCAGTACTTC.

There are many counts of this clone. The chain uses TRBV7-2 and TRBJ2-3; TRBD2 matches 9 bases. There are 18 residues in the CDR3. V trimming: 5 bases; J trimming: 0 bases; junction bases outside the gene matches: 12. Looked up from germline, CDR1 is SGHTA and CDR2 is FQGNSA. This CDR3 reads CASSPRLSSGTSTDTQYF. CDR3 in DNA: TGTGCCAGCAGCCCGAGGTTGTCTAGCGGGACTAGCACAGATACGCAGTATTTT.

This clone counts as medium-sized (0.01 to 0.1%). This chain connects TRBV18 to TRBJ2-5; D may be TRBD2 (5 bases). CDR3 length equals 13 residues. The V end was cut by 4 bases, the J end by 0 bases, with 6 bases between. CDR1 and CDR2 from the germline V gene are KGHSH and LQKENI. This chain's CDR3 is CASSRGNQETQYF. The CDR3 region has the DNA TGTGCCAGCTCACGAGGGAACCAAGAGACCCAGTACTTC.

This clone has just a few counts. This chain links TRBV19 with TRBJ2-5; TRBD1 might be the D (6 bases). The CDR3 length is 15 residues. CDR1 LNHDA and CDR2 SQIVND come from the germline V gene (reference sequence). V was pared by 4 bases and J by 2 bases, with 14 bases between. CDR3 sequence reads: CASSTPGTQQETQYF. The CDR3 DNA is TGTGCCAGTAGTACCCCCGGGACACAACAAGAGACCCAGTACTTC.

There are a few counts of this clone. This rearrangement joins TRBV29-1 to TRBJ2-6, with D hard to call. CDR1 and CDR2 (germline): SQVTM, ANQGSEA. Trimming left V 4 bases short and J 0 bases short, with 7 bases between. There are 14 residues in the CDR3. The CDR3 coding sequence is TGCAGCGTTGGGGCGAGCTCTGGGGCCAACGTCCTGACTTTC. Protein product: CSVGASSGANVLTF.

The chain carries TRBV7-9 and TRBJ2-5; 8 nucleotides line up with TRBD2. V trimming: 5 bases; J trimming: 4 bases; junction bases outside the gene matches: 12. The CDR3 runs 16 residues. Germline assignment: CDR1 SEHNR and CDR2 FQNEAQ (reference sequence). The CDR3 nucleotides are TGTGCCAGCAGCACCTTTGGGGGACTAGGGGGAGAGACCCAGTACTTC. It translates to CASSTFGGLGGETQYF.

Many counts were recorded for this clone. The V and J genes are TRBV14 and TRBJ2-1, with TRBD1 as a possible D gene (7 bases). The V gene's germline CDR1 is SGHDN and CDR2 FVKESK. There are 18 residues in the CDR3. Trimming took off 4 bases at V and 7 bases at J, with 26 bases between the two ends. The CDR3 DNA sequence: TGTGCCAGCAGCCCGAACCGGGAGAGGGGGCCCTTGGGGAATGAGCAGTTCTTC. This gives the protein CASSPNRERGPLGNEQFF.

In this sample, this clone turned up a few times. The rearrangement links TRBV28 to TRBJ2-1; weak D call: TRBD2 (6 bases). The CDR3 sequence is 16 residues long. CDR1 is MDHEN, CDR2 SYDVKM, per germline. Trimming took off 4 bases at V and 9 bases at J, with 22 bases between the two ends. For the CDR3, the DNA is TGTGCCAGCAGTTCAATTGGTCGGGGGAGATTGGGTGAGCAGTTCTTC. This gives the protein CASSSIGRGRLGEQFF. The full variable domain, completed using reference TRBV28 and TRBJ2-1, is DVKVTQSSRYLVKRTGEKVFLECVQDMDHENMFWYRQDPGLGLRLIYFSYDVKMKEKGDIPEGYSVSREKKERFSLILESASTNQTSMYLCASSSIGRGRLGEQFFGPGTRLTVL.

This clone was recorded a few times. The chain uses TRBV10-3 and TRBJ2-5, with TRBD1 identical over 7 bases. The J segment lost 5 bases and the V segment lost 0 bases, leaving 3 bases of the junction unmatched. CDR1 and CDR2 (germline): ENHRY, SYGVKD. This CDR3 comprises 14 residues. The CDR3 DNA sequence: TGTGCCATCAGTGAGTCACGGACAGGCGAGACCCAGTACTTC. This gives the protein CAISESRTGETQYF.

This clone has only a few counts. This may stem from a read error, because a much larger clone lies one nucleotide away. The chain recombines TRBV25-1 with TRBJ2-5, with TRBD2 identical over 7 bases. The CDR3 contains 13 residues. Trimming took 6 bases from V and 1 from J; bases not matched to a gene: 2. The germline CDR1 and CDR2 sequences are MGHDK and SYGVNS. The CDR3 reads CASSPGGQETQYF. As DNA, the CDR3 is TGTGCCAGCAGCCCGGGGGGCCAAGAGACCCAGTACTTC.

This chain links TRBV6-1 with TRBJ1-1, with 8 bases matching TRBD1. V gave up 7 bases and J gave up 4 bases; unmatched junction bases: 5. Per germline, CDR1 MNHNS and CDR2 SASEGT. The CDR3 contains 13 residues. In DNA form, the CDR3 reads TGTGCCAGCACCGGACAGGGAGGCACTGAAGCTTTCTTT. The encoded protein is CASTGQGGTEAFF.

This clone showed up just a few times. Written as DNA, the CDR3 is TGCGCCAGCAGCTTGCGGGCAGCCTCCTCTGGGGCCAACGTCCTGACTTTC. This encodes CASSLRAASSGANVLTF. This chain joins TRBV5-1 and TRBJ2-6; no clear D. Looked up from germline, CDR1 is SGHRS and CDR2 is YFSETQ. The V end was cut by 1 base, the J end by 0 bases, with 11 bases between. The CDR3 has 17 amino acids.

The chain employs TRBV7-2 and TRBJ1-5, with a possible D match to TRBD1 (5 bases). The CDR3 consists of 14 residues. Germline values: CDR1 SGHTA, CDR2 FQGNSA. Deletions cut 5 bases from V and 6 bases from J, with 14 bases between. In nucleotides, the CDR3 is TGTGCCAGCAGCGAAAGAACAGGTACTCAGCCCCAGCATTTT. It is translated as CASSERTGTQPQHF.

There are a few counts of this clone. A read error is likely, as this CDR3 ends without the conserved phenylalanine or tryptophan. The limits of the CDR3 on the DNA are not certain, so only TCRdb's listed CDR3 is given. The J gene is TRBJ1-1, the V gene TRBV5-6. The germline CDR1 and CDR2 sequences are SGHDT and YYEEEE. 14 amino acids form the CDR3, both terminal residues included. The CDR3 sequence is CASSFTARETVKLI.

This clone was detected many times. The CDR3 here is CASSQGPGPGGGETQYF. CDR3 bases: TGCGCCAGCAGCCAAGGGCCCGGACCGGGAGGGGGGGAGACCCAGTACTTC. The chain employs TRBV4-3 and TRBJ2-5; 8 bases match TRBD2. The CDR3 is made up of 17 amino acids. Unmatched junction bases numbered 12, after V lost 1 base and J lost 5 bases. Germline values: CDR1 LGHNA, CDR2 YSLEER.

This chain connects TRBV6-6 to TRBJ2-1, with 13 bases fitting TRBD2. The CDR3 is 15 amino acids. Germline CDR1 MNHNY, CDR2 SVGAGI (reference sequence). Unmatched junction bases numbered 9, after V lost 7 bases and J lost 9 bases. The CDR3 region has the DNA TGTGCCAGCAAGACTGGACTAGCGGGAGTCATTGAGCAGTTCTTC. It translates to CASKTGLAGVIEQFF.

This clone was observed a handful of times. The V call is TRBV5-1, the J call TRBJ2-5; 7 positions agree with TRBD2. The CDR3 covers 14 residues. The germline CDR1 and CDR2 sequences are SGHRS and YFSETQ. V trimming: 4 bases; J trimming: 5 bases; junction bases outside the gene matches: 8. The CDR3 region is CASSPGGGPETQYF. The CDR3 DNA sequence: TGCGCCAGCAGCCCTGGCGGGGGTCCCGAGACCCAGTACTTC.

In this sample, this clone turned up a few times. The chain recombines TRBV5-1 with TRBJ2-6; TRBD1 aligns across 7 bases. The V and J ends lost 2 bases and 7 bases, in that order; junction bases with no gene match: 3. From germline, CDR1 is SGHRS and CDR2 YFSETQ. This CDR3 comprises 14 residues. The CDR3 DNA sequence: TGCGCCAGCAGCTTAGACAGGGAAGCCAACGTCCTGACTTTC. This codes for CASSLDREANVLTF.

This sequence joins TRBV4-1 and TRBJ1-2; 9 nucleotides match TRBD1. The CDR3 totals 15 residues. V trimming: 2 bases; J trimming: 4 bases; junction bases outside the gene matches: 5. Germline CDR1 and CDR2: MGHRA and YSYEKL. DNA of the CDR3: TGCGCCAGCAGCCAAACAGGGGGCCAGCCCTATGGCTACACCTTC. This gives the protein CASSQTGGQPYGYTF.

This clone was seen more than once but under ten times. The CDR3 bases are TGTGCCAGCAGCACCCTCTATGGCTACACCTTC. It specifies CASSTLYGYTF. This sequence joins TRBV7-2 and TRBJ1-2; D is unresolved. This CDR3 region has 11 residues. The germline CDR1 and CDR2 sequences are SGHTA and FQGNSA. Trimming removed 5 bases at V and 4 bases at J, with 5 bases between.

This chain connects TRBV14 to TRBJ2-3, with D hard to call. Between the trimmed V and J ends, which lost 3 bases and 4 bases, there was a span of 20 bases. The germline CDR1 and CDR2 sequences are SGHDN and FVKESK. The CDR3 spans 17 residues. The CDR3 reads CASSHHLKGLPADTQYF. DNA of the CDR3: TGTGCCAGCAGCCACCACCTAAAGGGTTTACCAGCAGATACGCAGTATTTT.

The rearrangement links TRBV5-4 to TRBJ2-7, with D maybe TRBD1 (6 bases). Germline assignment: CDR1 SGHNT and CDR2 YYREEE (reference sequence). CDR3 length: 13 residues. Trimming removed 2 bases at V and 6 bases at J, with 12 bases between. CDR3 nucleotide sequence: TGTGCCAGCAGCTTACAGGGCGAGGGCGAGCAGTACTTC. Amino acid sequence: CASSLQGEGEQYF. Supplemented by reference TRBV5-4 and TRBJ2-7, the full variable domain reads ETGVTQSPTHLIKTRGQQVTLRCSSQSGHNTVSWYQQALGQGPQFIFQYYREEENGRGNFPPRFSGLQFPNYSSELNVNALELDDSALYLCASSLQGEGEQYFGPGTRLTVT.

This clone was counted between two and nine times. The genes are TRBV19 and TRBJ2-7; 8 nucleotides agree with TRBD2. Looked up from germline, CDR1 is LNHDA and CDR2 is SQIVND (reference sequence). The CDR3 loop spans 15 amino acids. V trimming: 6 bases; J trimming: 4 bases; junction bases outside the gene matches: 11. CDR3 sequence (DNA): TGTGCCAGTAGCCTAAGCGGGAGAAAGGAATACGAGCAGTACTTC. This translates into CASSLSGRKEYEQYF.

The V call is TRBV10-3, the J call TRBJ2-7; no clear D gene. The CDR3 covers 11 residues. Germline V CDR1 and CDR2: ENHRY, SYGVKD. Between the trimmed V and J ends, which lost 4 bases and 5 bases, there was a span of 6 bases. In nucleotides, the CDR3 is TGTGCCATCAGTGGCCATCACGAGCAGTACTTC. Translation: CAISGHHEQYF.

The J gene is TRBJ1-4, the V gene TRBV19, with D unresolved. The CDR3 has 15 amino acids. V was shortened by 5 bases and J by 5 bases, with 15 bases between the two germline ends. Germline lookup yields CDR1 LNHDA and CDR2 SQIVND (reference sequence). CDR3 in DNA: TGTGCCAGTAGTGCCTCTGTCGGGGAGAATGAAAAACTGTTTTTT. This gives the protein CASSASVGENEKLFF.